The 4 T cell receptor beta chains reported below all come from one sample, sequenced in a study of long-term antiretroviral therapy in people with HIV. Researchers report immunoSEQ v3.0 was run at survey level. Assay used: immunoSEQ multiplex PCR; TCRdb lists only in-frame clones, some missing. Of tens of thousands of clones listed, roughly 86% are singletons. Sequences were derived from unsorted PBMCs, sampled 0.1 years before starting antiretroviral therapy. The receptors shown here come from a woman aged 45-59 years with HIV.

The chain employs TRBV19 and TRBJ2-2, with D possibly called TRBD1 or TRBD2 (5 bases each). The CDR3 is 14 residues long. Trimming took off 6 bases at V and 3 bases at J, with 11 bases between the two ends. Germline CDR1 reads LNHDA; CDR2 reads SQIVND (reference sequence). CDR3 sequence (DNA): TGTGCCAGTAGGAGGGACGGTTACACCGGGGAGCTGTTTTTT. Translation gives CASRRDGYTGELFF.

The chain recombines TRBV5-1 with TRBJ2-3; D might be TRBD2 (6 bases). The CDR3 contains 15 residues. The V end was cut by 4 bases, the J end by 3 bases, with 15 bases between. The germline gives CDR1 SGHRS, CDR2 YFSETQ. CDR3: CASSQWGVGTDTQYF. For the CDR3, the DNA is TGCGCCAGCAGCCAGTGGGGGGTAGGGACAGATACGCAGTATTTT.

The rearrangement uses TRBV11-2 and TRBJ2-7; D is unresolved. From germline, CDR1 is SGHAT and CDR2 FQNNGV. V was clipped by 5 bases and J by 6 bases, with 11 bases between them. This CDR3 is built from 12 residues. The CDR3 loop is CASSPQFGEQYF. The CDR3 DNA reads as TGTGCCAGCAGCCCCCAGTTTGGCGAGCAGTACTTC.

The J gene is TRBJ1-4, the V gene TRBV11-2; 7 bases align to TRBD1. This CDR3 region has 14 residues. With 4 bases clipped from V and 5 bases from J, the junction kept 4 bases outside the gene matches. Germline loops: CDR1 SGHAT, CDR2 FQNNGV. The CDR3 DNA reads TGTGCCAGCAGCTCCCGGGACAGAAATGAAAAACTGTTTTTT. It translates to CASSSRDRNEKLFF.